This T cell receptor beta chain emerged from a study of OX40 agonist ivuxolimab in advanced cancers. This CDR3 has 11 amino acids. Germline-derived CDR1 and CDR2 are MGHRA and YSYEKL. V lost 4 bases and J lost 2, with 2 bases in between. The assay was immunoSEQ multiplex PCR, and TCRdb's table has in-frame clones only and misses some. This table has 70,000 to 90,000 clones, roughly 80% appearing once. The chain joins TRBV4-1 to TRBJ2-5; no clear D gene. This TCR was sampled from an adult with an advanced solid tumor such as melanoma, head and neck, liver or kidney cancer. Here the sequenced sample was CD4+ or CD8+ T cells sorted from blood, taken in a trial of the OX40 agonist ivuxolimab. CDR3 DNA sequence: TGCGCCAGCAGCCCACAAGAGACCCAGTACTTC. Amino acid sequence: CASSPQETQYF.